This TCR beta chain was found in a study of blood T cell repertoires in COVID-19. V lost 2 bases and J 1 base, leaving 12 bases between the germline ends. CDR1 is MNHEY, CDR2 SVGAGI, per germline. The CDR3 spans 15 residues. Measured with immunoSEQ multiplex PCR; TCRdb has only the in-frame clones, and not every one. The profile covers roughly 130,000 clones, with 70% to 85% appearing a single time and around 8.4% taken by the ten largest. J is TRBJ2-7 and V is TRBV6-5, with a weak D call TRBD2 (5 bases). The sequence was collected from a man in his forties or fifties who had recovered from COVID-19. The sequencing sample was made of PBMCs or T cells enriched from blood (not recorded which). CDR3 in DNA: TGTGCCAGCAGTTACGGCCCCCGGGGATCCTACGAGCAGTACTTC. Translated: CASSYGPRGSYEQYF.